These 3 T cell receptor beta chains share one sample of origin, sequenced in a study of blood T cells in healthy people across ages. A sample-barcoded 5' primer and a J-beta primer mix were used in a second PCR of about 7 to 12 cycles. Each CDR3 protein is one row after TCRdb ran MiXCR on the 5' RACE reads. The sample records over 1,500,000 distinct CDR3 sequences, just under 50% being singletons. Source material: blood. The receptors were gathered from a woman in her 40s in good health.

Here the CDR3 DNA reads TGTGCCAGCACGCGACAGTTCTTC. Its translation: CASTRQFF. The chain couples TRBV18 to TRBJ2-1; no firm D call. V was cut by 8 bases and J by 13 bases, with 6 bases left in between. Germline assignment: CDR1 KGHSH and CDR2 LQKENI. The CDR3 covers 8 residues.

This clonotype was found many times. The J gene is TRBJ2-7, the V gene TRBV4-3; D gene unclear. The V gene's germline CDR1 is LGHNA and CDR2 YSLEER. V was trimmed by 1 base and J by 1 base, leaving 11 bases between them. The CDR3 has 15 amino acids. The CDR3 loop reads CASSQGVGVSYEQYF. The DNA for the CDR3 is TGCGCCAGCAGCCAAGGGGTGGGTGTTTCCTACGAGCAGTACTTC.

This chain connects TRBV12-3 or TRBV12-4 to TRBJ1-2; D perhaps matches TRBD1 (5 bases). The CDR3 runs 14 residues. Trimming pared 4 bases from V and 1 base from J, leaving 10 bases between. The CDR3 DNA follows: TGTGCCAGCAGTTCCGGGGCCCTTAACTATGGCTACACCTTC. Residues: CASSSGALNYGYTF.